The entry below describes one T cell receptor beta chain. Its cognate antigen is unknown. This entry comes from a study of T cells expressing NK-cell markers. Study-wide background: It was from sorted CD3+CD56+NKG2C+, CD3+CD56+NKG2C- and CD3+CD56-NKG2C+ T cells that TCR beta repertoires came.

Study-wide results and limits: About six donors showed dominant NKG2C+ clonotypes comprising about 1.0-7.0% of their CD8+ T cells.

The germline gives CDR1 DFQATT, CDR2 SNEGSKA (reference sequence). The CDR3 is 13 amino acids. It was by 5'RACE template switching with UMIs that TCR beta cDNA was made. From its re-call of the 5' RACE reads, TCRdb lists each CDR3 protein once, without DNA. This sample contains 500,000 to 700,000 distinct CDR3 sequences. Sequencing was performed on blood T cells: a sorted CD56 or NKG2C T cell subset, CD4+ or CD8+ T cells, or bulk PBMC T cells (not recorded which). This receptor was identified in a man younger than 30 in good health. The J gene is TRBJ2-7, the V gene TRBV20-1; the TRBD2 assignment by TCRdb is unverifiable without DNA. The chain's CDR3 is CSATALRSHEQYF.